The entry below gives a single T cell receptor (beta chain) sequence along with its context. The sample comes from a study of shared clonotypes between healthy human individuals. TCRdb's table, derived via immunoSEQ multiplex PCR, lists solely in-frame clones and lacks some. In the table there are some 1,900,000 clones, about 95% of which are singletons. CDR3 size: 13 residues. The germline CDR1 and CDR2 sequences are MNHEY and SVGAGI. V lost 4 bases and J 4 bases, leaving 8 bases between the germline ends. Positive CCR7 selection of CD45RO-negative cells yielded the naive CD8 cells, and terminally differentiated effector memory CD45RA+ cells were excluded.

The chain uses TRBV6-5 and TRBJ1-5; D not certain. The material sequenced was naive CD8+ T cells sorted from blood. This TCR came from a man between 18 and 35 years old in good health. The CDR3 region is CASSSWLNQPQHF. The CDR3 nucleotides read TGTGCCAGCAGTTCTTGGCTTAATCAGCCCCAGCATTTT.